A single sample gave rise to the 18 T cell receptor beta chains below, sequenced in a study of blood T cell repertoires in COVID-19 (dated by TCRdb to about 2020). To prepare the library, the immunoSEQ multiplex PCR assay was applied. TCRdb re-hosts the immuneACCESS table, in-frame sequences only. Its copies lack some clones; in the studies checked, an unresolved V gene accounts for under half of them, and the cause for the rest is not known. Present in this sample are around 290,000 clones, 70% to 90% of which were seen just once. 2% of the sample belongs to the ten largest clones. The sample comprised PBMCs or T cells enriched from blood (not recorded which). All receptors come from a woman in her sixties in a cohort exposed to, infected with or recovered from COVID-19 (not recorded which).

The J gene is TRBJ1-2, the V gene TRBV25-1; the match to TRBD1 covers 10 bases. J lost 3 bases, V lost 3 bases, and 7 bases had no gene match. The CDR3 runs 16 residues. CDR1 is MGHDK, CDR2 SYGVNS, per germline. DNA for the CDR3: TGTGCCAGCAGTGACAAATCGGGACAGGGGCACTATGGCTACACCTTC. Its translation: CASSDKSGQGHYGYTF.

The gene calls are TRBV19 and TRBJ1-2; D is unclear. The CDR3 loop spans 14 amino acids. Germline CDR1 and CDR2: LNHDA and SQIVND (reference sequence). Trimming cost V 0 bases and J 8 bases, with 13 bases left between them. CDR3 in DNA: TGTGCCAGTAGTATAGACCGGGTTCTGAGCGGCTACACCTTC. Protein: CASSIDRVLSGYTF.

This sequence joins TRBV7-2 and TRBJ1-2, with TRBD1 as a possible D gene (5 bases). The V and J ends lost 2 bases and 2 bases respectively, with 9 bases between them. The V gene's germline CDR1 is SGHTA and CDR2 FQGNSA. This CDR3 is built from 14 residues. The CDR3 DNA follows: TGTGCCAGCAGCTTAAACAGGAGAAACTATGGCTACACCTTC. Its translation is CASSLNRRNYGYTF.

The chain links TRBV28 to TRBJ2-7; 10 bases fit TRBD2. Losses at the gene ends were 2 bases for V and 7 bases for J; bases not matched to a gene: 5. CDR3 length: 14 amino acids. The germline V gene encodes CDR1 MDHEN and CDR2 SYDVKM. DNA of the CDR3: TGTGCCAGCAGTTTACTAGCGGGAGCACAGGAGCAGTACTTC. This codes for CASSLLAGAQEQYF.

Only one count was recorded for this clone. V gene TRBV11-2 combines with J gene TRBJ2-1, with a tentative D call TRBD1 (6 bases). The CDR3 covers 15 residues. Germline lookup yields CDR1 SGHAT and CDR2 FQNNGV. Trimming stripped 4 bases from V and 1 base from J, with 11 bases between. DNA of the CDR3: TGTGCCAGCAGCTCTACAAGGGGGTCCTACAATGAGCAGTTCTTC. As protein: CASSSTRGSYNEQFF.

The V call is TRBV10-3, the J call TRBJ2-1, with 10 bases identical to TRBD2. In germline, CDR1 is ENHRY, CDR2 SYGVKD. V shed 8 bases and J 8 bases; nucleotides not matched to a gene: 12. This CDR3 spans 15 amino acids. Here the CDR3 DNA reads TGTGCCATCGGTGTGAGCGGGAGGGCCGATCATGAGCAGTTCTTC. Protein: CAIGVSGRADHEQFF.

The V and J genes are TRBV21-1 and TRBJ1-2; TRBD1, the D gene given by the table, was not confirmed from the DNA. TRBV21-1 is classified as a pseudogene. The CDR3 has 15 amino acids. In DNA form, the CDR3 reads TGTGCCAGCAGCGTCCGGGACAGGGGTAACTATGGCTACACCTTC. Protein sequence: CASSVRDRGNYGYTF.

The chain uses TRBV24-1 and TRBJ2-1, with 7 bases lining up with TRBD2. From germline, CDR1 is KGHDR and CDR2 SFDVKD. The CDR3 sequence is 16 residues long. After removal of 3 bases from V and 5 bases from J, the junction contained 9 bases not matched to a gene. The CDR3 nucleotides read TGTGCCACCAGTGATAGTGGACTAGTTGTCAACAATGAGCAGTTCTTC. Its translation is CATSDSGLVVNNEQFF.

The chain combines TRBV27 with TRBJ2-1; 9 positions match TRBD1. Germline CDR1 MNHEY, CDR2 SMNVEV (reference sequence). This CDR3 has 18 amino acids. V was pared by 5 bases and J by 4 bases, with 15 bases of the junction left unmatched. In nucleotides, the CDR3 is TGTGCCAGCAGTGCTGAACAGGGGGCTCGTTTTTCATACAATGAGCAGTTCTTC. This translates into CASSAEQGARFSYNEQFF.

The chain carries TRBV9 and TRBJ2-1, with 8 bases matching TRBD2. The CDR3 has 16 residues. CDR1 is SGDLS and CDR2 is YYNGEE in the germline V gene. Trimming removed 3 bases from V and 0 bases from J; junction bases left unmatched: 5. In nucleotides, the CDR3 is TGTGCCAGCAGCGGAACCGGGACTAGCTCCTACAATGAGCAGTTCTTC. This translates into CASSGTGTSSYNEQFF. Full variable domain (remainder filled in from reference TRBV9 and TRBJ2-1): DSGVTQTPKHLITATGQRVTLRCSPRSGDLSVYWYQQSLDQGLQFLIQYYNGEERAKGNILERFSAQQFPDLHSELNLSSLELGDSALYFCASSGTGTSSYNEQFFGPGTRLTVL.

The CDR3 protein is CASSFGLAGGEQFF. CDR3 in DNA: TGTGCCAGCAGTTTTGGACTAGCGGGAGGTGAGCAGTTCTTC. This rearrangement joins TRBV6-6 to TRBJ2-1; 14 bases map to TRBD2. V trimming: 4 bases; J trimming: 9 bases; junction bases outside the gene matches: 2. Germline values: CDR1 MNHNY, CDR2 SVGAGI (reference sequence). CDR3 length: 14 amino acids.

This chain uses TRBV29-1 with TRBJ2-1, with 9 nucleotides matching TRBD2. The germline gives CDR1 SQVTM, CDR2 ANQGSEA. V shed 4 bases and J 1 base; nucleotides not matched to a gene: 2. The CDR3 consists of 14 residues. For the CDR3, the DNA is TGCAGCGTTGCAACTAGCGGGTCCTACAATGAGCAGTTCTTC. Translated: CSVATSGSYNEQFF.

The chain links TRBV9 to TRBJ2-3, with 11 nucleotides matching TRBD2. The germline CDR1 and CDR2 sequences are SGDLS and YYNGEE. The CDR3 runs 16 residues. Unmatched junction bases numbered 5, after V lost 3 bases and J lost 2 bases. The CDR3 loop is CASSDTSGGFTDTQYF. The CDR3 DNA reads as TGTGCCAGCAGCGACACTAGCGGGGGTTTCACAGATACGCAGTATTTT.

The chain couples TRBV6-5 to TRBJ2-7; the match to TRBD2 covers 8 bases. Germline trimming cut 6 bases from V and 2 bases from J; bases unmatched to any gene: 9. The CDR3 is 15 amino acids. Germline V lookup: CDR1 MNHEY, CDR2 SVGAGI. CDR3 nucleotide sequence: TGTGCCAGCAGCCCGCGGGGGGCCCTAACCTACGAGCAGTACTTC. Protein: CASSPRGALTYEQYF.

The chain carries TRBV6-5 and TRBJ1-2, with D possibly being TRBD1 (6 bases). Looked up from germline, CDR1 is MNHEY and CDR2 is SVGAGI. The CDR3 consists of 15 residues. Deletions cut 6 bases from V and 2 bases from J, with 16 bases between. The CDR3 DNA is TGTGCCAGCAGCCGCTACAGGGAATCGAACTATGGCTACACCTTC. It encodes CASSRYRESNYGYTF.

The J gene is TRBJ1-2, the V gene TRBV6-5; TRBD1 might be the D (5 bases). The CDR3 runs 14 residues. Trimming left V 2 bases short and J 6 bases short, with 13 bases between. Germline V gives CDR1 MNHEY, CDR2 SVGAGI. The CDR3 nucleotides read TGTGCCAGCAGTTACGGGGGGAATGGTAATGGCTACACCTTC. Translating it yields CASSYGGNGNGYTF.

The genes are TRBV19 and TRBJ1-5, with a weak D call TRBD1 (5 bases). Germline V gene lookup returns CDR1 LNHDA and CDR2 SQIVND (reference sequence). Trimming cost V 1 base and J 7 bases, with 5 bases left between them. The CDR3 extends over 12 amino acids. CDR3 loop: CASSIGGQPQHF. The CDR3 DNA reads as TGTGCCAGTAGTATAGGGGGCCAGCCCCAGCATTTT.

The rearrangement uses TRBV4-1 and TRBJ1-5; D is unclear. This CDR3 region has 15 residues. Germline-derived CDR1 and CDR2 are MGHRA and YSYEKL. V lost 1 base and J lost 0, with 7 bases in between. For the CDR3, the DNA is TGCGCCAGCAGCCAAGCCCCCGGTAGCAATCAGCCCCAGCATTTT. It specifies CASSQAPGSNQPQHF.